This TCR beta chain was retrieved from a study of beta chain features in type 1 diabetes. Whole-study results and caveats: There was a possibility that cDNA sequencing over-represented cells with high TCR expression. Moderately but significantly shorter TCRB CDR3s were found in Type 1 diabetes patients in all four CD4+ subsets. TCRB rearrangement may or may not be influenced by HLA type; here this remained unresolved.

Concerning this clone itself: Its target is not known.

CDR1 is GTSNPN and CDR2 is SVGIG in the germline V gene (reference sequence). The CDR3 covers 14 residues. The V gene lost 4 bases and the J gene lost 4 bases, with 13 bases spanning the gap. The entirety of the isolated RNA underwent reverse transcription, so expressed TCRB transcripts were sequenced. The repertoire was sequenced with immunoSEQ multiplex PCR; TCRdb's copy has only in-frame clones and lacks some. This table holds about 150,000 clones, 6.5% to 8.5% found once. The genes are TRBV30 and TRBJ2-2; D may be TRBD2 (5 bases). This clonotype was obtained from a man in his late teens or twenties with type 1 diabetes. Sequenced sample: central memory CD4+ T cells from blood. The CDR3 DNA is TGTGCCTGGAACGGGGTGGCGTTCACCGGGGAGCTGTTTTTT. This sequence encodes CAWNGVAFTGELFF.